The 25 T cell receptor beta chains listed next were all sequenced from one sample in a study of neurological immune-mediated disorders. TCRdb itself ran the 5' RACE reads through MiXCR, one entry per CDR3 protein. The sample records approximately 100,000 distinct CDR3 sequences, 10% to 11% being singletons. Time point denoted: longitudinal time-point 3. The material sequenced was PBMCs. Receptor source: a female donor with HTLV-1-associated myelopathy (HAM/TSP).

This clonotype was seen only a few times. This chain links TRBV5-6 with TRBJ1-1; D is undetermined. The germline V gene encodes CDR1 SGHDT and CDR2 YYEEEE. V lost 0 bases and J 0 bases, leaving 12 bases between the germline ends. The CDR3 runs to 16 residues. In nucleotides, the CDR3 is TGTGCCAGCAGCTTGGCCTTCGGGGAGCTGAACACTGAAGCTTTCTTT. Translating it yields CASSLAFGELNTEAFF.

This clonotype was found many times. CDR3: CSASPEFLSSYNEQFF. In DNA form, the CDR3 reads TGCAGTGCTAGCCCTGAGTTCTTGAGCTCCTACAATGAGCAGTTCTTC. The chain is built from TRBV20-1 and TRBJ2-1, with D hard to call. The germline gives CDR1 DFQATT, CDR2 SNEGSKA (reference sequence). The V end lost 3 bases, the J end lost 0 bases, and 15 bases lay between the germline ends. The CDR3 totals 16 residues.

The chain employs TRBV29-1 and TRBJ2-2; possibly TRBD1 for D (6 bases). The germline gives CDR1 SQVTM, CDR2 ANQGSEA. This CDR3 is built from 14 residues. Trimming cost V 6 bases and J 6 bases, with 17 bases left between them. The chain's CDR3 is CSVKDQGLAGELFF. CDR3 in DNA: TGCAGCGTAAAAGATCAGGGGTTGGCCGGGGAGCTGTTTTTT.

This clonotype was detected only a few times. A much larger clone sits a single nucleotide away, making a read error possible. This chain uses TRBV4-1 with TRBJ2-1, with 14 bases lining up with TRBD2. The CDR3 loop spans 16 amino acids. The germline V gene encodes CDR1 MGHRA and CDR2 YSYEKL. CDR3 nucleotide sequence: TGCACCAGCAGCCGGGGACTAGCGGGGGTGGACAATGAGCAGTTCTTC. It codes for CTSSRGLAGVDNEQFF.

In this sample, this clonotype turned up many times. The rearrangement links TRBV7-9 to TRBJ2-1; D perhaps matches TRBD1 (6 bases). Trimming shortened V by 8 bases and J by 14 bases, and 16 bases separated the two germline ends. The CDR3 length is 11 residues. Germline CDR1 reads SEHNR; CDR2 reads FQNEAQ (reference sequence). The CDR3 nucleotides read TGTGCCAGCGGCCAGGGACAAGACGAGTTCTTC. Its protein product is CASGQGQDEFF. The full variable domain, rest sourced from reference TRBV7-9 and TRBJ2-1, is DTGVSQNPRHKITKRGQNVTFRCDPISEHNRLYWYRQTLGQGPEFLTYFQNEAQLEKSRLLSDRFSAERPKGSFSTLEIQRTEQGDSAMYLCASGQGQDEFFGPGTRLTVL.

This clonotype was seen at least ten times. The chain couples TRBV9 to TRBJ1-2; 9 bases align to TRBD1. Trimming at V came to 0 bases and at J to 6 bases, leaving 9 bases not matched to a gene. The germline CDR1 and CDR2 sequences are SGDLS and YYNGEE. This CDR3 is 16 amino acids long. The CDR3 here is CASSVDITQGADGYTF. The CDR3 DNA is TGTGCCAGCAGCGTAGATATTACACAGGGGGCGGATGGCTACACCTTC.

In its sample, this clonotype was seen many times. V gene TRBV5-1 combines with J gene TRBJ2-5; D gene uncertain. Between the trimmed V and J ends, which lost 0 bases and 2 bases, there was a span of 8 bases. Per the germline V gene, CDR1 is SGHRS and CDR2 is YFSETQ. The CDR3 is 14 residues long. The CDR3 DNA sequence: TGCGCCAGCAGCTTGGTGTTCAGACAAGAGACCCAGTACTTC. This gives the protein CASSLVFRQETQYF.

Many counts were recorded for this clonotype. J is TRBJ2-7 and V is TRBV27; D gene uncertain. Per germline, CDR1 MNHEY and CDR2 SMNVEV (reference sequence). This CDR3 has 13 residues. V lost 3 bases, J lost 4 bases, and 10 bases lay in between. Here the CDR3 reads CASSFIGEYEQYF. CDR3 coding DNA: TGTGCCAGCAGTTTTATTGGCGAGTACGAGCAGTACTTC.

The sample holds many counts of this clonotype. For the CDR3, the DNA is TGTGCCAGCAGCCACGGGGGCCGTGGGACAGGGGATCAGCCCCAGCATTTT. It codes for CASSHGGRGTGDQPQHF. The V and J genes are TRBV3-1 and TRBJ1-5, with 10 bases lining up with TRBD1. The junction had 10 bases not matched to a gene; V was cut back by 3 bases and J by 5 bases. Germline-derived CDR1 and CDR2 are LGHDT and YNNKEL (reference sequence). The CDR3 spans 17 residues.

This clonotype was found many times. The gene calls are TRBV28 and TRBJ1-1; D unresolved. CDR1 and CDR2 from the germline V gene are MDHEN and SYDVKM. The CDR3 covers 13 residues. V lost 5 bases to trimming and J lost 12 bases, with 19 bases between them. The DNA for the CDR3 is TGTGCCAGCAGTACCCTAGGAGCGTTTAAAACTTTCTTT. It specifies CASSTLGAFKTFF.

In its sample, this clonotype was seen many times. The chain joins TRBV19 to TRBJ2-6; unclear D gene. The CDR3 totals 15 residues. V lost 5 bases to trimming and J lost 4 bases, with 12 bases between them. CDR1 is LNHDA and CDR2 is SQIVND in the germline V gene (reference sequence). CDR3 in amino acids: CASSPRTKGANVLTF. CDR3 DNA: TGTGCCAGTAGTCCGCGTACGAAAGGGGCCAACGTCCTGACTTTC.

This clonotype was recorded many times. V usage is TRBV6-6 and J usage is TRBJ2-7; D might be TRBD1 (6 bases). This CDR3 contains 13 residues. Germline V gene sequence: CDR1 MNHNY, CDR2 SVGAGI (reference sequence). V lost 5 bases and J 4 bases, leaving 12 bases between the germline ends. CDR3 bases: TGTGCCAGCAGTAAGACAGGAGGTTACGAGCAGTACTTC. Residues: CASSKTGGYEQYF.

For the CDR3, the DNA is TGCAGTGCCCAGGGGCAAACGAGCGAGCAGTACTTC. Its translation is CSAQGQTSEQYF. The chain recombines TRBV20-1 with TRBJ2-7; D is possibly TRBD1 (6 bases). Germline loops: CDR1 DFQATT, CDR2 SNEGSKA (reference sequence). The germline V and J ends were trimmed by 6 bases and 6 bases, with 15 bases remaining between them. The CDR3 consists of 12 residues.

This clonotype was seen repeatedly, ten times or more. This sequence joins TRBV20-1 and TRBJ1-5; TRBD1 matches 7 bases. V lost 5 bases and J lost 4; bases outside the gene matches: 8. Looked up from germline, CDR1 is DFQATT and CDR2 is SNEGSKA (reference sequence). The CDR3 loop spans 14 amino acids. The CDR3 loop reads CSAGQTGTNQPQHF. The CDR3 nucleotides read TGCAGTGCTGGACAGACAGGGACAAATCAGCCCCAGCATTTT.

The rearrangement joins TRBV5-1 to TRBJ2-6; D is unresolved. The V end was cut by 0 bases, the J end by 5 bases, with 0 bases between. CDR1 is SGHRS and CDR2 is YFSETQ in the germline V gene. The CDR3 length is 12 residues. The CDR3 DNA is TGCGCCAGCAGCTTGGGGGCCAACGTCCTGACTTTC. It codes for CASSLGANVLTF.

With regard to this clonotype: A read error may be the cause here, since a much bigger clone is one base away. DNA for the CDR3: TGCGCCAGCAGCCCATCACAGGGTTGGGGCGAGACCCAGTACTTC. Encoded protein: CASSPSQGWGETQYF. The V and J genes are TRBV5-1 and TRBJ2-5; D might be TRBD1 (6 bases). Germline CDR1 SGHRS, CDR2 YFSETQ. This CDR3 contains 15 residues. V shed 4 bases and J shed 5 bases, with 18 bases lying between them.

This clonotype was seen many times. The J gene is TRBJ2-2, the V gene TRBV9; D is undetermined. V lost 3 bases to trimming and J lost 5 bases, with 8 bases between them. Germline loops: CDR1 SGDLS, CDR2 YYNGEE. The CDR3 sequence is 13 residues long. The CDR3 protein is CASSAPRTGELFF. The CDR3 DNA sequence: TGTGCCAGCAGCGCGCCGCGGACCGGGGAGCTGTTTTTT.

This clonotype has ten or more counts. The CDR3 DNA follows: TGCGCCAGCAGCACCGGACAGACTTTATACAATGAGCAGTTCTTC. Translated, it gives CASSTGQTLYNEQFF. This chain joins TRBV5-1 and TRBJ2-1; D is possibly TRBD1 (6 bases). V shed 4 bases and J shed 4 bases, with 15 bases lying between them. Germline V gene lookup returns CDR1 SGHRS and CDR2 YFSETQ. CDR3 length: 15 amino acids.

This clonotype appeared many times. The chain has TRBV4-2 and TRBJ2-7; TRBD1 aligns across 9 bases. Germline V CDR1 and CDR2: LGHNA, YNFKEQ. V trimming: 0 bases; J trimming: 12 bases; junction bases outside the gene matches: 6. The length of the CDR3 is 13 residues. In DNA, the CDR3 is TGTGCCAGCAGCCAAGAACAGGGGGCTGTTCCGTACTTC. Protein product: CASSQEQGAVPYF.

There are many counts of this clonotype. The chain uses TRBV5-1 and TRBJ2-3; 7 bases line up with TRBD2. Germline trimming cut 0 bases from V and 1 base from J; bases unmatched to any gene: 5. Germline V gives CDR1 SGHRS, CDR2 YFSETQ. This CDR3 spans 16 amino acids. The CDR3 region is CASSLGSGAGTDTQYF. CDR3 nucleotide sequence: TGCGCCAGCAGCTTGGGGAGCGGGGCAGGCACAGATACGCAGTATTTT. The full variable domain, its missing parts supplied by reference TRBV5-1 and TRBJ2-3, is KAGVTQTPRYLIKTRGQQVTLSCSPISGHRSVSWYQQTPGQGLQFLFEYFSETQRNKGNFPGRFSGRQFSNSRSEMNVSTLELGDSALYLCASSLGSGAGTDTQYFGPGTRLTVL.

This clonotype was observed at least ten times. V gene TRBV5-1 combines with J gene TRBJ2-4, with D possibly being TRBD1 (6 bases). CDR3 size: 15 residues. Trimming took 4 bases from V and 1 from J, leaving 12 bases between them. CDR1 is SGHRS and CDR2 is YFSETQ in the germline V gene. The DNA of the CDR3 is TGCGCCAGCAGCCCGGACAGTAAGGCCAAAAACATTCAGTACTTC. This encodes CASSPDSKAKNIQYF.

This clonotype was observed a handful of times. This chain links TRBV5-1 with TRBJ1-3, with D perhaps matching TRBD1 (5 bases). The CDR3 totals 15 residues. CDR1 and CDR2 (germline): SGHRS, YFSETQ. The V end was cut by 0 bases, the J end by 4 bases, with 11 bases between. The CDR3 protein is CASSLDGDSGNTIYF. The CDR3 DNA is TGCGCCAGCAGCTTGGATGGGGACTCAGGAAACACCATATATTTT.

This clonotype was seen many times. The chain has TRBV5-1 and TRBJ2-2, with D unresolved. Germline CDR1 SGHRS, CDR2 YFSETQ. The germline V and J ends were trimmed by 0 bases and 4 bases, with 4 bases remaining between them. The CDR3 loop spans 13 amino acids. The CDR3 region has the DNA TGCGCCAGCAGCTTGGTAGGCACCGGGGAGCTGTTTTTT. Encoded protein: CASSLVGTGELFF. Full variable domain (remainder filled in from reference TRBV5-1 and TRBJ2-2): KAGVTQTPRYLIKTRGQQVTLSCSPISGHRSVSWYQQTPGQGLQFLFEYFSETQRNKGNFPGRFSGRQFSNSRSEMNVSTLELGDSALYLCASSLVGTGELFFGEGSRLTVL.

There are many counts of this clonotype. The CDR3 DNA reads as TGTGCCAGCAGCGTGGGACAGGGGTGGGAGACCCAGTACTTC. Its translation is CASSVGQGWETQYF. The chain uses TRBV9 and TRBJ2-5; 10 bases match TRBD1. V shed 2 bases, J shed 5 bases, and the junction held 3 bases outside the gene matches. Per the germline V gene, CDR1 is SGDLS and CDR2 is YYNGEE. The CDR3 has 14 residues.

In regard to this clonotype: It may be a read error: a sequence one base away is much more abundant. CDR3 region: CASSEGKATYTQYF. In DNA, the CDR3 is TGTGCCAGCAGTGAGGGAAAGGCCACATATACGCAGTATTTT. The chain couples TRBV12-3 or TRBV12-4 to TRBJ2-3; perhaps TRBD2 as D (5 bases). The CDR3 has 14 residues.